The clone carrying this T cell receptor beta chain was seen more than once but under ten times. For TCRbeta, the library was prepared with unique molecular identifiers. TCRdb passed the PCR reads through MiXCR, listing each CDR3 protein once. This sample has around 370,000 distinct CDR3 sequences, with under 13% found just once. The data stem from a study of T-cell reconstitution after alpha-beta-depleted transplantation in children. CDR3 length: 15 amino acids. CDR1 is DFQATT and CDR2 is SNEGSKA in the germline V gene (reference sequence). Trimming took 0 bases from V and 2 from J; bases not matched to a gene: 5.

This receptor was taken from a human donor who donated a stem cell graft to a child with acute lymphoblastic leukemia. V usage is TRBV20-1 and J usage is TRBJ2-7, with 9 bases that match TRBD2. The source was PBMCs from the stem cell graft donor, collected from the stem cell graft. The chain's CDR3 is CSARDVAGVPYEQYF. The CDR3 DNA reads TGCAGTGCTAGAGACGTAGCGGGAGTCCCCTACGAGCAGTACTTC.